This T cell receptor beta chain was profiled in a study of blood T cells in healthy people across ages. Primed by a sample-barcoded 5' primer and a J-beta primer mix, a second PCR proceeded for 7 to 11 cycles. The authors tagged each cDNA molecule using a template-switch adaptor with 12 random nucleotides. One entry per CDR3 protein, called by TCRdb with MiXCR from the 5' RACE reads. There are around 800,000 distinct CDR3 sequences in the sample; about 42% occur only once, and around a sixth lies in the top ten. This CDR3 is built from 15 residues. V was pared by 7 bases and J by 3 bases, with 19 bases between. Per the germline V gene, CDR1 is MNHNY and CDR2 is SVGAGI (reference sequence). This clonotype was seen a handful of times.

Material for sequencing was blood. J is TRBJ2-7 and V is TRBV6-6; a possible D gene is TRBD1 (5 bases). The TCR comes from an elderly man in good health. The CDR3 coding sequence is TGTGCCAGCACAAGGCCCCAGGGCAAATTCTACGAGCAGTACTTC. This encodes CASTRPQGKFYEQYF.